Listed here are 31 T cell receptor beta chains from one sample, sequenced in a study of T cells in Graves' hyperthyroidism and ophthalmopathy. It was RNA transcripts that yielded the amplified TCR beta CDR3 regions. First-round RT-PCR of the TCR CDR3 relied on the HTBI primer set. TCRdb reanalysed the multiplex PCR reads using MiXCR and keeps one entry per CDR3 protein. This sample has hundreds of thousands of distinct CDR3 sequences, with approximately 17% found just once. Sequenced input: blood. The source is a woman aged 18-35 years with Graves' ophthalmopathy.

The V and J genes are TRBV13 and TRBJ2-5; TRBD2 matches 14 bases. Germline V gene lookup returns CDR1 PRHDT and CDR2 FYEKMQ (reference sequence). There are 19 residues in the CDR3. V dropped 4 bases and J dropped 2; count of bases not matched to a gene: 12. Written as DNA, the CDR3 is TGTGCCAGCAGCTCCACCACCCCGGGACTAGCGGGGGATCAAGAGACCCAGTACTTC. It translates to CASSSTTPGLAGDQETQYF.

This clonotype was counted at least ten times. The chain uses TRBV5-1 and TRBJ1-1, with 10 bases lining up with TRBD1. Germline loops: CDR1 SGHRS, CDR2 YFSETQ. This CDR3 region has 15 residues. Trimming at V came to 3 bases and at J to 8 bases, leaving 10 bases not matched to a gene. Here the CDR3 reads CASSSLDRGSSEAFF. CDR3 DNA sequence: TGCGCCAGCAGCTCGTTGGACAGGGGGTCTTCGGAAGCTTTCTTT.

This clonotype was detected ten times or more. The chain combines TRBV20-1 with TRBJ2-1; 7 bases line up with TRBD2. The germline V gene has CDR1 DFQATT and CDR2 SNEGSKA (reference sequence). Trimming took 3 bases from V and 2 from J; bases not matched to a gene: 7. This CDR3 is 15 amino acids long. The CDR3 DNA reads as TGCAGTGCTAGCGGGGACTACCTAACCTACAATGAGCAGTTCTTC. Protein product: CSASGDYLTYNEQFF.

This clonotype was seen a handful of times. The V and J genes are TRBV9 and TRBJ1-1, with a weak D call TRBD1 (5 bases). CDR1 and CDR2 (germline): SGDLS, YYNGEE. The length of the CDR3 is 14 residues. V was cut by 0 bases and J by 6 bases, with 12 bases left in between. The CDR3 here is CASSVELGGPEAFF. CDR3 in DNA: TGTGCCAGCAGCGTAGAGCTTGGGGGACCTGAAGCTTTCTTT.

The V gene is TRBV5-1, the J gene TRBJ2-7; TRBD1 aligns across 8 bases. The CDR3 covers 17 residues. In germline, CDR1 is SGHRS, CDR2 YFSETQ. Trimming at V came to 0 bases and at J to 3 bases, leaving 11 bases not matched to a gene. The CDR3 DNA sequence: TGCGCCAGCAGCTTGGGGTTATCGGGACAGGCGGTCTACGAGCAGTACTTC. Amino acid sequence: CASSLGLSGQAVYEQYF.

This clonotype was detected many times. The chain recombines TRBV20-1 with TRBJ1-1, with D possibly being TRBD1 (6 bases). Germline V gene lookup returns CDR1 DFQATT and CDR2 SNEGSKA (reference sequence). The V and J ends lost 5 bases and 6 bases respectively, with 10 bases between them. This CDR3 has 11 amino acids. CDR3 in amino acids: CSAARGPEAFF. In DNA form, the CDR3 reads TGCAGTGCTGCTCGGGGGCCTGAAGCTTTCTTT.

This clonotype was found many times. The chain is built from TRBV18 and TRBJ2-1, with 7 bases fitting TRBD2. The CDR3 length is 15 residues. Germline V gene data show CDR1 as KGHSH and CDR2 as LQKENI. V trimming: 2 bases; J trimming: 5 bases; junction bases outside the gene matches: 6. The CDR3: CASSPSYAGDNEQFF. Written as DNA, the CDR3 is TGTGCCAGCTCACCATCGTACGCGGGAGACAATGAGCAGTTCTTC.

This chain joins TRBV20-1 and TRBJ2-7; TRBD1 aligns across 8 bases. V was pared by 4 bases and J by 4 bases, with 9 bases of the junction left unmatched. Germline CDR1 reads DFQATT; CDR2 reads SNEGSKA (reference sequence). The CDR3 sequence is 14 residues long. The CDR3 DNA reads as TGCAGTGCTATCCCAGGGACAGGAGGATACGAGCAGTACTTC. The encoded protein is CSAIPGTGGYEQYF.

This clonotype was seen more than once but under ten times. This sequence joins TRBV13 and TRBJ1-1; D ambiguous. CDR3 length equals 15 residues. Germline V gene data show CDR1 as PRHDT and CDR2 as FYEKMQ (reference sequence). V gave up 8 bases and J gave up 0 bases, with 16 bases separating them. This chain's CDR3 is CASLTDGGMNTEAFF. DNA for the CDR3: TGTGCCAGCCTCACGGACGGCGGGATGAACACTGAAGCTTTCTTT.

This clonotype was observed many times. The J gene is TRBJ2-7, the V gene TRBV7-9, with TRBD1 identical over 9 bases. The CDR3 consists of 15 residues. The germline V gene encodes CDR1 SEHNR and CDR2 FQNEAQ (reference sequence). V lost 5 bases and J lost 2; bases outside the gene matches: 7. CDR3 nucleotides: TGTGCCAGCAGCCCCGGACAGGGGAGGGCCTACGAGCAGTACTTC. Protein sequence: CASSPGQGRAYEQYF. The full variable domain, its missing parts supplied by reference TRBV7-9 and TRBJ2-7, is DTGVSQNPRHKITKRGQNVTFRCDPISEHNRLYWYRQTLGQGPEFLTYFQNEAQLEKSRLLSDRFSAERPKGSFSTLEIQRTEQGDSAMYLCASSPGQGRAYEQYFGPGTRLTVT.

This clonotype was detected ten times or more. The J gene is TRBJ1-2, the V gene TRBV12-3 or TRBV12-4; D is possibly TRBD1 (6 bases). The CDR3 sequence is 15 residues long. Trimming shortened V by 3 bases and J by 3 bases, and 14 bases separated the two germline ends. The CDR3 nucleotides are TGTGCCAGCAGTTTCTTACTAGGACAGTACTATGGCTACACCTTC. It specifies CASSFLLGQYYGYTF.

This clonotype was counted a few times. The chain is built from TRBV20-1 and TRBJ2-2; 8 bases fit TRBD2. This CDR3 has 16 residues. The trim removed 0 bases at V and 4 bases at J, leaving 7 bases unmatched. In germline, CDR1 is DFQATT, CDR2 SNEGSKA (reference sequence). DNA for the CDR3: TGCAGTGCTAGAGATCTAAAGCGGGAGAGCACCGGGGAGCTGTTTTTT. Encoded protein: CSARDLKRESTGELFF.

This clonotype appeared a few times. The chain carries TRBV7-2 and TRBJ2-1; D may be TRBD1 (6 bases). Germline CDR1 reads SGHTA; CDR2 reads FQGNSA. Trimming cost V 3 bases and J 1 base, with 10 bases left between them. The CDR3 runs to 15 residues. The CDR3 region has the DNA TGTGCCAGCAGCTTCCAGGGGAATTCCTACAATGAGCAGTTCTTC. It codes for CASSFQGNSYNEQFF.

The chain combines TRBV9 with TRBJ1-5; D remains unclear. Per germline, CDR1 SGDLS and CDR2 YYNGEE. CDR3 size: 13 residues. V lost 0 bases and J lost 5, with 6 bases in between. Here the CDR3 DNA reads TGTGCCAGCAGCGTAGGTTCTTATCAGCCCCAGCATTTT. Translating it yields CASSVGSYQPQHF. The full variable domain, its missing parts supplied by reference TRBV9 and TRBJ1-5, is DSGVTQTPKHLITATGQRVTLRCSPRSGDLSVYWYQQSLDQGLQFLIQYYNGEERAKGNILERFSAQQFPDLHSELNLSSLELGDSALYFCASSVGSYQPQHFGDGTRLSIL.

This clonotype was picked up many times. The junction and the germline gene differ at one end; a read error may be behind it. The genes are TRBV7-8 and TRBJ1-1; D uncertain. Germline CDR1 and CDR2: SGHVS and FQNEAQ. The CDR3 is made up of 13 amino acids. The CDR3 spells CDSSFSEQREAFF. The CDR3 region has the DNA TGTGACAGCAGCTTTTCCGAACAGCGTGAAGCTTTCTTT. Looking up the rest from reference TRBV7-8 and TRBJ1-1 gives the full variable domain: GAGVSQSPRYKVAKRGQDVALRCDPISGHVSLFWYQQALGQGPEFLTYFQNEAQLDKSGLPSDRFFAERPEGSVSTLKIQRTQQEDSAVYLCDSSFSEQREAFFGQGTRLTVV.

This clonotype was observed many times. This chain links TRBV5-1 with TRBJ2-2; 13 bases map to TRBD2. Germline assignment: CDR1 SGHRS and CDR2 YFSETQ. This CDR3 comprises 16 residues. Unmatched junction bases numbered 5, after V lost 4 bases and J lost 5 bases. The CDR3 region is CASSLGLAGVTGELFF. The DNA for the CDR3 is TGCGCCAGCAGCCTTGGACTAGCGGGAGTTACCGGGGAGCTGTTTTTT.

V is TRBV6-1 and J is TRBJ2-1; 9 bases line up with TRBD2. Trimming took 4 bases from V and 8 from J; bases not matched to a gene: 12. This CDR3 spans 16 amino acids. Germline V gene sequence: CDR1 MNHNS, CDR2 SASEGT. CDR3 sequence: CASSGMLAGSLDEQFF. In DNA, the CDR3 is TGTGCCAGCAGTGGGATGCTAGCGGGGAGTCTCGATGAGCAGTTCTTC.

This clonotype was found many times. The gene calls are TRBV20-1 and TRBJ2-1; D unclear. The ends were cut back, 6 bases at V and 9 bases at J, with 18 bases in the middle. The CDR3 totals 13 residues. The germline gives CDR1 DFQATT, CDR2 SNEGSKA (reference sequence). The CDR3 loop reads CSATYREMGEQFF. CDR3 in DNA: TGCAGTGCCACATATCGAGAAATGGGTGAGCAGTTCTTC.

This clonotype is medium-sized by share. The V gene is TRBV19, the J gene TRBJ1-5; D remains ambiguous. V was trimmed by 0 bases and J by 9 bases, leaving 9 bases between them. CDR3 length: 13 amino acids. Germline V gene lookup returns CDR1 LNHDA and CDR2 SQIVND (reference sequence). The CDR3 region is CASSIDGQSPQHF. CDR3 DNA: TGTGCCAGTAGTATAGATGGTCAGTCGCCCCAGCATTTT.

Ten or more counts support this clonotype. The chain links TRBV28 to TRBJ1-5; a possible D gene is TRBD1 (5 bases). Germline V gene sequence: CDR1 MDHEN, CDR2 SYDVKM. V gave up 4 bases and J gave up 0 bases, with 10 bases separating them. There are 15 residues in the CDR3. Here the CDR3 reads CASSSWGDSNQPQHF. CDR3 bases: TGTGCCAGCAGTTCTTGGGGCGATAGCAATCAGCCCCAGCATTTT.

This clonotype was seen only a few times. J is TRBJ1-2 and V is TRBV29-1, with 7 nucleotides matching TRBD1. CDR1 and CDR2 from the germline V gene are SQVTM and ANQGSEA. This CDR3 comprises 17 residues. V gave up 0 bases and J gave up 0 bases; unmatched junction bases: 10. In DNA form, the CDR3 reads TGCAGCGTTGAAGATGGGCTCGACAGGGTATCTAACTATGGCTACACCTTC. It is translated as CSVEDGLDRVSNYGYTF.

This chain joins TRBV5-6 and TRBJ1-2; D gene ambiguous. Germline values: CDR1 SGHDT, CDR2 YYEEEE. The ends were cut back, 0 bases at V and 6 bases at J, with 9 bases in the middle. The CDR3 is made up of 13 amino acids. CDR3 sequence reads: CASSLGFGHGYTF. The CDR3, as DNA: TGTGCCAGCAGCTTGGGTTTCGGCCATGGCTACACCTTC. The entire variable domain, with the rest obtained from reference TRBV5-6 and TRBJ1-2, is as follows: DAGVTQSPTHLIKTRGQQVTLRCSPKSGHDTVSWYQQALGQGPQFIFQYYEEEERQRGNFPDRFSGHQFPNYSSELNVNALLLGDSALYLCASSLGFGHGYTFGSGTRLTVV.

This clonotype was found many times. This chain uses TRBV6-1 with TRBJ1-1; TRBD1 aligns across 7 bases. CDR3 length: 12 amino acids. Losses at the gene ends were 8 bases for V and 4 bases for J; bases not matched to a gene: 4. Germline V CDR1 and CDR2: MNHNS, SASEGT. CDR3 amino acids: CASETGITEAFF. For the CDR3, the DNA is TGTGCCAGCGAGACAGGGATCACTGAAGCTTTCTTT.

This clonotype has a count of ten or more. This chain links TRBV27 with TRBJ2-3; D could derive from TRBD1 or TRBD2 (5 bases each). CDR1 is MNHEY, CDR2 SMNVEV, per germline (reference sequence). V lost 7 bases to trimming and J lost 2 bases, with 16 bases between them. CDR3 length: 15 amino acids. The CDR3 sequence is CASTQVGEYTDTQYF. The CDR3 region has the DNA TGTGCCAGCACCCAAGTGGGGGAATACACAGATACGCAGTATTTT.

This clonotype was counted ten times or more. This chain joins TRBV6-1 and TRBJ2-3; D is possibly TRBD2 (5 bases). V lost 6 bases to trimming and J lost 1 base, with 11 bases between them. The germline gives CDR1 MNHNS, CDR2 SASEGT. The length of the CDR3 is 14 residues. CDR3 nucleotide sequence: TGTGCCAGCAGGGAGGCCGGGGGCACAGATACGCAGTATTTT. Translation: CASREAGGTDTQYF.

As DNA, the CDR3 is TGTGCCAGCAGTTACCTCGGGGCTTATCAGCCCCAGCATTTT. Protein: CASSYLGAYQPQHF. This chain links TRBV6-2 or TRBV6-3 with TRBJ1-5; possibly TRBD1 for D (5 bases). The CDR3 runs to 14 residues. Trimming shortened V by 2 bases and J by 5 bases, and 10 bases separated the two germline ends. CDR1 is MNHEY and CDR2 is SVGEGT in the germline V gene.

This clonotype came up many times. The rearrangement joins TRBV12-5 to TRBJ1-6; maybe TRBD1 (5 bases). Between the trimmed V and J ends, which lost 5 bases and 7 bases, there was a span of 24 bases. The CDR3 spans 18 residues. CDR1 is LGHNT, CDR2 FRNRAP, per germline. The CDR3 coding sequence is TGTGCTAGTGGTCCTGGGACGGGTGAACGAGTCCCCAATTCACCCCTCCACTTT. The encoded protein is CASGPGTGERVPNSPLHF.

The chain is built from TRBV9 and TRBJ2-7; 9 bases align to TRBD2. The closer fit of TRBJ2-1 to the DNA end suggests the J call may be wrong. CDR1 SGDLS and CDR2 YYNGEE come from the germline V gene. The CDR3 is made up of 18 amino acids. In nucleotides, the CDR3 is TGTGCCAGCAGCGCAGAAGTGTCTAGCGGGACCGTTTCCCACGAGCAGTTCTTC. Its translation is CASSAEVSSGTVSHEQFF.

This clonotype was counted at least ten times. The CDR3 sequence is CASSPGLAGDTDTQYF. The DNA for the CDR3 is TGTGCCAGCAGCCCGGGACTAGCGGGGGACACAGATACGCAGTATTTT. The chain joins TRBV14 to TRBJ2-3; TRBD2 matches 14 bases. Germline CDR1 is SGHDN and CDR2 is FVKESK. Trimming at V came to 4 bases and at J to 2 bases, leaving 2 bases not matched to a gene. CDR3 length: 16 amino acids.

The CDR3 sequence is CSVVQGTGANVLTF. DNA of the CDR3: TGCAGCGTTGTTCAGGGCACTGGGGCCAACGTCCTGACTTTC. The chain employs TRBV29-1 and TRBJ2-6; D perhaps matches TRBD1 (5 bases). Trimming removed 4 bases at V and 2 bases at J, with 9 bases between. The CDR3 is 14 amino acids. The germline V gene encodes CDR1 SQVTM and CDR2 ANQGSEA.

The chain employs TRBV9 and TRBJ2-3; the match to TRBD2 covers 15 bases. The V segment lost 3 bases and the J segment 7 bases; nucleotides outside the gene matches: 6. Per the germline V gene, CDR1 is SGDLS and CDR2 is YYNGEE. The CDR3 extends over 16 amino acids. CDR3 DNA sequence: TGTGCCAGCAGCGACAGGACTAGCGGGGGGGCTTATACGCAGTATTTT. Translating it yields CASSDRTSGGAYTQYF.